This T cell receptor beta chain stems from a study of blood T cell repertoires in COVID-19. Here immunoSEQ multiplex PCR was the method, and the copy in TCRdb shows in-frame clones only, minus some. The profile shows approximately 440,000 clones, around 90% of them singletons. Germline assignment: CDR1 LNHDA and CDR2 SQIVND (reference sequence). The CDR3 covers 13 residues. The germline V and J ends were trimmed by 3 bases and 6 bases, with 11 bases remaining between them. The rearrangement links TRBV19 to TRBJ1-2; possibly TRBD1 for D (5 bases). Sequencing input: PBMCs or T cells enriched from blood (not recorded which). This clonotype originated in a woman aged 18-30 years who had recovered from COVID-19. The CDR3 nucleotides read TGTGCCAGTAGTATCACGGGGGAAAATGGCTACACCTTC. This translates into CASSITGENGYTF.